This T cell receptor beta chain was recovered during a study of beta chain features in type 1 diabetes. Findings and limits, study-wide: TCRB CDR3 length was moderately but significantly reduced in all four CD4+ subsets of Type 1 diabetes patients.

Investigators reverse transcribed all isolated RNA, so they sequenced expressed TCRB transcripts. Sequencing of naive, central memory and regulatory T cell samples gave an average of about 3.9 million reads. Some clones are missing from TCRdb's copy, which holds only in-frame ones; the method was immunoSEQ multiplex PCR. The sample has around 250,000 clones; around a quarter are singletons. Based on CD45RO/CCR7/CD25/CD127/CD95/CD27, CD4+ regulatory, stem cell-like memory, naive and central memory cells were sorted. Over 95% purity was reached by all sorted populations. Germline V lookup: CDR1 SGHTA, CDR2 FQGNSA. The V end was cut by 4 bases, the J end by 3 bases, with 10 bases between. This CDR3 has 13 amino acids. On this clone: Its antigen remains unidentified.

This chain connects TRBV7-2 to TRBJ2-7, with a tentative D call TRBD1 (6 bases). The sequenced material came from central memory CD4+ T cells from blood. This receptor was identified in a young man in good health. CDR3 loop: CASSYRAGYEQYF. Written as DNA, the CDR3 is TGTGCCAGCAGCTACAGGGCAGGCTACGAGCAGTACTTC.